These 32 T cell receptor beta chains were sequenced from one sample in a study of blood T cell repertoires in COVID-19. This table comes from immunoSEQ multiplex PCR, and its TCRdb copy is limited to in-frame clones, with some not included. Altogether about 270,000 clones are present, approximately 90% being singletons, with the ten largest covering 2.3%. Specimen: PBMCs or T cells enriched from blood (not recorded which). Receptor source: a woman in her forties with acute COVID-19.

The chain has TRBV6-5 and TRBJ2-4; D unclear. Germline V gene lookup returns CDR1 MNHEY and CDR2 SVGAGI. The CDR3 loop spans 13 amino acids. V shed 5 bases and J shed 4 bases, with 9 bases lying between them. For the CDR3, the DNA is TGTGCCAGCAGTCCCCCGGAGAAAAACATTCAGTACTTC. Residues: CASSPPEKNIQYF.

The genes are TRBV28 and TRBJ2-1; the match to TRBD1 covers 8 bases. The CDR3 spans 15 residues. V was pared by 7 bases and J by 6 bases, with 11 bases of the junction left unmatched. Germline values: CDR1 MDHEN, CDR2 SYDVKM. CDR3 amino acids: CASTEDRDSINEQFF. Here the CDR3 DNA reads TGTGCCAGCACCGAGGACAGGGATTCGATCAATGAGCAGTTCTTC. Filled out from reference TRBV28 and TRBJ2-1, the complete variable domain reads DVKVTQSSRYLVKRTGEKVFLECVQDMDHENMFWYRQDPGLGLRLIYFSYDVKMKEKGDIPEGYSVSREKKERFSLILESASTNQTSMYLCASTEDRDSINEQFFGPGTRLTVL.

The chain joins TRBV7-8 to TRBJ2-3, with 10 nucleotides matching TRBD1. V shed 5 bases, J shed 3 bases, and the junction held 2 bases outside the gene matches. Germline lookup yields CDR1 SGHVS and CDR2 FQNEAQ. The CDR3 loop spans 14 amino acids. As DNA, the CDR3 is TGTGCCAGCAGCCCGGGACAGGGGACAGATACGCAGTATTTT. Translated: CASSPGQGTDTQYF. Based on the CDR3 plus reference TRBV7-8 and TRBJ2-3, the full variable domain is GAGVSQSPRYKVAKRGQDVALRCDPISGHVSLFWYQQALGQGPEFLTYFQNEAQLDKSGLPSDRFFAERPEGSVSTLKIQRTQQEDSAVYLCASSPGQGTDTQYFGPGTRLTVL.

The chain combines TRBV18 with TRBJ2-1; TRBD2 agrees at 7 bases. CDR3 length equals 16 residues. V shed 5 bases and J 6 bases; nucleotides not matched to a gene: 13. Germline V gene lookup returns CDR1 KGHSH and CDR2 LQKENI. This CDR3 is CASSSRSAGKLNEQFF. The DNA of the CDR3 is TGTGCCAGCTCATCCCGGTCAGCGGGAAAACTCAATGAGCAGTTCTTC.

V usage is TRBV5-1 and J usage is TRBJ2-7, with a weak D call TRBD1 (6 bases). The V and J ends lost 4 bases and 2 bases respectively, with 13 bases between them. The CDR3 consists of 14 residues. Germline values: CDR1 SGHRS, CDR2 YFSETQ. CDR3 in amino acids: CASSLTQGPYEQYF. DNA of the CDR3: TGCGCCAGCAGCCTAACACAGGGACCCTACGAGCAGTACTTC.

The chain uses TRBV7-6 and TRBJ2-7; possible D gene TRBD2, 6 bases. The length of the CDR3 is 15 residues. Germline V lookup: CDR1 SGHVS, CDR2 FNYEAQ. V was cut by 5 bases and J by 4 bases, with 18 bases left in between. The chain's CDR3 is CASSPKGRMSYEQYF. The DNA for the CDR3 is TGTGCCAGCAGCCCTAAGGGGAGGATGAGTTACGAGCAGTACTTC.

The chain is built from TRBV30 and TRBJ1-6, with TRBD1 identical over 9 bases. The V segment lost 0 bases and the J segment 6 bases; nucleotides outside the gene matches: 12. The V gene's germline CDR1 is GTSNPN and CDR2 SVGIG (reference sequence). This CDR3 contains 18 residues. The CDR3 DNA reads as TGTGCCTGGAGTGTACTAAAGGGGACAGGGAGAAGTAATTCACCCCTCCACTTT. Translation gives CAWSVLKGTGRSNSPLHF.

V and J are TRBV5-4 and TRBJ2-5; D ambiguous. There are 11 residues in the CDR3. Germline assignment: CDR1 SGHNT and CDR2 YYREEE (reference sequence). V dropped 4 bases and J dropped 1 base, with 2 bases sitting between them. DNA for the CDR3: TGTGCCAGCAGCCTCCAAGAGACCCAGTACTTC. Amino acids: CASSLQETQYF.

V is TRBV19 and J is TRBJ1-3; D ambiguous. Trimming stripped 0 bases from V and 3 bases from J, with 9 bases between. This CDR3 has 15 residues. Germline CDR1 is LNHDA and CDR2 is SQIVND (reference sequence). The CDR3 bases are TGTGCCAGTAGTATAGATCCCAGGATTGGAAACACCATATATTTT. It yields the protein CASSIDPRIGNTIYF.

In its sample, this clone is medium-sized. The CDR3 is CASSDGLVETQYF. CDR3 sequence (DNA): TGTGCCAGCAGTGATGGACTAGTGGAGACCCAGTACTTC. The chain carries TRBV28 and TRBJ2-5, with TRBD2 matching over 7 bases. Trimming took 5 bases from V and 5 from J; bases not matched to a gene: 5. The CDR3 extends over 13 amino acids. Germline-derived CDR1 and CDR2 are MDHEN and SYDVKM.

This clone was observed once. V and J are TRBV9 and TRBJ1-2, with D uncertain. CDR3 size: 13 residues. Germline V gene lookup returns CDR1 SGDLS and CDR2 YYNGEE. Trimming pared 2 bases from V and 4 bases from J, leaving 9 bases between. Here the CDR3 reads CASSVGNSYGYTF. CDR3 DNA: TGTGCCAGCAGCGTCGGGAACAGCTATGGCTACACCTTC.

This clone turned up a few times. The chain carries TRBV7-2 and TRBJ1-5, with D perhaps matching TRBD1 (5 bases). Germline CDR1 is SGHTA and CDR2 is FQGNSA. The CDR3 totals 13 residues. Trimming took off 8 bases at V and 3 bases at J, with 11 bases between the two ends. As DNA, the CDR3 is TGTGCCAGCGGTGGGGCTATCAATCAGCCCCAGCATTTT. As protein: CASGGAINQPQHF.

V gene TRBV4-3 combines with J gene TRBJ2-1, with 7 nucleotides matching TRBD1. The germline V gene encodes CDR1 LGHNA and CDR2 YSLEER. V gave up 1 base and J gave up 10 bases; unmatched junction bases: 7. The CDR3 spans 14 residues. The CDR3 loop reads CASSQADRVREQFF. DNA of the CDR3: TGCGCCAGCAGCCAAGCTGACAGGGTAAGAGAGCAGTTCTTC.

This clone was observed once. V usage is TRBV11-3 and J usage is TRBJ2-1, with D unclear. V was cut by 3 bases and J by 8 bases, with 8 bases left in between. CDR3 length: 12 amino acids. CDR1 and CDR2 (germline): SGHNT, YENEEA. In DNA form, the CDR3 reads TGTGCCAGCAGCTTGCGTCCCCATGAGCAGTTCTTC. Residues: CASSLRPHEQFF. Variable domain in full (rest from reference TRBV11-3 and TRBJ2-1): EAGVVQSPRYKIIEKKQPVAFWCNPISGHNTLYWYLQNLGQGPELLIRYENEEAVDDSQLPKDRFSAERLKGVDSTLKIQPAELGDSAVYLCASSLRPHEQFFGPGTRLTVL.

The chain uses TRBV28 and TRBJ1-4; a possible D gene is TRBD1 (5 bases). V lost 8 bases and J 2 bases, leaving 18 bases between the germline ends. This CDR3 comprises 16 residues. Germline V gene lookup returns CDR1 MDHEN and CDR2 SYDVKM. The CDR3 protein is CASWRGTRGTNEKLFF. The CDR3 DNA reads TGTGCCAGCTGGAGAGGGACTCGGGGGACTAATGAAAAACTGTTTTTT.

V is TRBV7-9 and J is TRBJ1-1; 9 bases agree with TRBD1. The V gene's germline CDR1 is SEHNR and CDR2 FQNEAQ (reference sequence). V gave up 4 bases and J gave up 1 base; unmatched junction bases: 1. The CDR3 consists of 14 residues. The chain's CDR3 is CASSWGQGNTEAFF. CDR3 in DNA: TGTGCCAGCAGCTGGGGACAGGGGAACACTGAAGCTTTCTTT.

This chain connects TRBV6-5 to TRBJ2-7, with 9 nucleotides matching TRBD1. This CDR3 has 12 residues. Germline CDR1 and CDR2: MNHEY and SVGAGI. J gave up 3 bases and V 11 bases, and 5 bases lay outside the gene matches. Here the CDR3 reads CAGKTGGYEQYF. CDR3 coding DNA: TGTGCCGGTAAGACAGGGGGCTACGAGCAGTACTTC.

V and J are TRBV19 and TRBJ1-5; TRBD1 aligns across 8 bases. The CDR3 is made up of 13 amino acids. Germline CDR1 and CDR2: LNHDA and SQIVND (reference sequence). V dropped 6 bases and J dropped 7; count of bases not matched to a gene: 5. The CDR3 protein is CASRGQGRQPQHF. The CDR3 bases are TGTGCCAGTAGAGGACAGGGCCGGCAGCCCCAGCATTTT.

The CDR3: CASSQGNYGYTF. In nucleotides, the CDR3 is TGTGCCAGCTCACAGGGCAACTATGGCTACACCTTC. The chain couples TRBV6-5 to TRBJ1-2, with D maybe TRBD1 (6 bases). The V and J ends lost 8 bases and 2 bases respectively, with 9 bases between them. The germline V gene has CDR1 MNHEY and CDR2 SVGAGI. The CDR3 loop spans 12 amino acids.

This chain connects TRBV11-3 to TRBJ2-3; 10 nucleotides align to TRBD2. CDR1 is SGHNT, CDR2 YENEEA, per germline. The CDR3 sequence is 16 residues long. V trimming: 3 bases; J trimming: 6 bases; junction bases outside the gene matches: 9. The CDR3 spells CASSFSSGRADDTQYF. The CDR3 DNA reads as TGTGCCAGCAGCTTCTCCAGCGGGAGGGCCGATGATACGCAGTATTTT.

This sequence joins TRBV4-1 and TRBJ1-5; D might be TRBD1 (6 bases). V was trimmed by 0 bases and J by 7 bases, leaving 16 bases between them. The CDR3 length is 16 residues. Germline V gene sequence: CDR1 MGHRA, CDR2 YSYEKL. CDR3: CASSQEGGPSGQPQHF. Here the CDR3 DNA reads TGCGCCAGCAGCCAAGAAGGGGGACCAAGTGGGCAGCCCCAGCATTTT.

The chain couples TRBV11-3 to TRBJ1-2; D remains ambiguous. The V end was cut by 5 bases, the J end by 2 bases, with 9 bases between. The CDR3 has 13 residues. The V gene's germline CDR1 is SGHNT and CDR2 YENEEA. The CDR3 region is CASSPGLNYGYTF. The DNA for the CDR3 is TGTGCCAGCAGCCCAGGACTGAACTATGGCTACACCTTC.

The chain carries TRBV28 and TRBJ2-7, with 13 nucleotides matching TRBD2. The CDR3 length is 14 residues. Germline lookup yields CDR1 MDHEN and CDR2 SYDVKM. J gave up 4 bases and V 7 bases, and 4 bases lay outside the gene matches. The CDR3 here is CASTPGLAGYEQYF. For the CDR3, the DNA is TGTGCCAGCACCCCGGGACTAGCGGGGTACGAGCAGTACTTC. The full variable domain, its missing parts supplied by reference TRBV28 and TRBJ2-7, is DVKVTQSSRYLVKRTGEKVFLECVQDMDHENMFWYRQDPGLGLRLIYFSYDVKMKEKGDIPEGYSVSREKKERFSLILESASTNQTSMYLCASTPGLAGYEQYFGPGTRLTVT.

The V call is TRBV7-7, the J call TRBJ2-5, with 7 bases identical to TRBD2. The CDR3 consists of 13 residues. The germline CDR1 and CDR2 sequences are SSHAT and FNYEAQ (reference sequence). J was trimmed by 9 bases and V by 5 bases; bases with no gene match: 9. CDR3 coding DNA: TGTGCCAGCAGCGCGGGGGACCGACGGGCCCAGTACTTC. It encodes CASSAGDRRAQYF.

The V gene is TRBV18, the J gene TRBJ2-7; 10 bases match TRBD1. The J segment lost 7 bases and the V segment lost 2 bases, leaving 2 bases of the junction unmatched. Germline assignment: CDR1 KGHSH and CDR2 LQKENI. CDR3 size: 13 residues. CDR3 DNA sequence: TGTGCCAGCTCACCAGGACAGGGGGGAGAGCAGTACTTC. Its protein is CASSPGQGGEQYF.

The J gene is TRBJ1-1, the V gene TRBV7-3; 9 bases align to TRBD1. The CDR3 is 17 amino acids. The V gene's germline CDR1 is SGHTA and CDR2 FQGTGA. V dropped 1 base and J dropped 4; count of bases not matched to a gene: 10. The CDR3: CASSLMDRGRRTTEAFF. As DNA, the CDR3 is TGTGCCAGCAGCTTAATGGACAGGGGCCGAAGGACCACTGAAGCTTTCTTT.

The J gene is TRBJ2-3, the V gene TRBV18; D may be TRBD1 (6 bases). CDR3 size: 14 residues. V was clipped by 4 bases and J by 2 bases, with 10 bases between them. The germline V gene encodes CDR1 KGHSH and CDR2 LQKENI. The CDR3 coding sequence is TGTGCCAGCTCACGGGACACCGCCACAGATACGCAGTATTTT. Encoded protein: CASSRDTATDTQYF.

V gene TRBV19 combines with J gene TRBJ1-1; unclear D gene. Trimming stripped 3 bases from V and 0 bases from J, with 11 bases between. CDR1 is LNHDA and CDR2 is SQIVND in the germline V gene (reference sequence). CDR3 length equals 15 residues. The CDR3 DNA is TGTGCCAGTAGTATTTTGCGGGCCATGAACACTGAAGCTTTCTTT. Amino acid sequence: CASSILRAMNTEAFF. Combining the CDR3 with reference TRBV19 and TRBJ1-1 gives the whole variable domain DGGITQSPKYLFRKEGQNVTLSCEQNLNHDAMYWYRQDPGQGLRLIYYSQIVNDFQKGDIAEGYSVSREKKESFPLTVTSAQKNPTAFYLCASSILRAMNTEAFFGQGTRLTVV.

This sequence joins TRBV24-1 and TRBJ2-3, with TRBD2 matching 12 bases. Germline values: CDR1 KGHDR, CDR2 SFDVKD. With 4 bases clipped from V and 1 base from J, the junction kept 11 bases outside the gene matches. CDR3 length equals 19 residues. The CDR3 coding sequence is TGTGCCACCAGTGACCCAACCGGGACTAGCGGGTCGGGCACAGATACGCAGTATTTT. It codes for CATSDPTGTSGSGTDTQYF.

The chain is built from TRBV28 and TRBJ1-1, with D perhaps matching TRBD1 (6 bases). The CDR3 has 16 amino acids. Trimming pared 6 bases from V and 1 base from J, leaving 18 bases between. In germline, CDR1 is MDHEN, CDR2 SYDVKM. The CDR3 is CASRDLDRPKNTEAFF. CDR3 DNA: TGTGCCAGCAGAGATCTCGACAGGCCTAAGAACACTGAAGCTTTCTTT.

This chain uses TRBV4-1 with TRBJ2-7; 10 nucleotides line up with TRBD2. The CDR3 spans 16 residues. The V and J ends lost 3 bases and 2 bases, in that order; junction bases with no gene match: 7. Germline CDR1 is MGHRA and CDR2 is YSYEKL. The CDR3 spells CASSQAPGLATYEQYF. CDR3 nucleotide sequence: TGCGCCAGCAGCCAGGCCCCGGGACTAGCGACCTACGAGCAGTACTTC.

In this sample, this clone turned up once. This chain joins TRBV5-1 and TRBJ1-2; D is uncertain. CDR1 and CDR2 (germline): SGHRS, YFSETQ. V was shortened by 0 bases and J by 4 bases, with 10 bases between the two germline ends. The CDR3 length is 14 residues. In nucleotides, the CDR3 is TGCGCCAGCAGCTTGGGAACAAAAAGCTATGGCTACACCTTC. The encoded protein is CASSLGTKSYGYTF.